The clone carrying this T cell receptor beta chain appeared a few times. The PCR used 60 Vbeta and 13 Jbeta primers. The protocol was immunoSEQ multiplex PCR, while the TCRdb copy is restricted to in-frame clones and leaves out a portion. This sample has around 120,000 clones, with 50% to 65% found just once. The sample belongs to a study of cytomegalovirus exposure and HLA in healthy donors. V gave up 4 bases and J gave up 0 bases, with 5 bases separating them. The germline gives CDR1 MNHEY, CDR2 SMNVEV (reference sequence). The CDR3 loop spans 13 amino acids. This TCR was recovered from a middle-aged man in good health and CMV-seropositive. The sample consisted of PBMCs. V and J are TRBV27 and TRBJ2-3, with unresolved D. The CDR3 reads CASSSLSTDTQYF. The CDR3 nucleotides are TGTGCCAGCAGTTCTTTAAGCACAGATACGCAGTATTTT.